This paragraph reports one T cell receptor beta chain. The data originate from a study of blood T cell repertoires in COVID-19. Looking at the study overall: The cDNA or gDNA used as material had been derived from T cells, B-cell-depleted T cells, or PBMCs.

Per the authors' pipeline: Reference gene primer amplification gave estimated nucleated cell counts. Measured with immunoSEQ multiplex PCR; TCRdb has only the in-frame clones, and not every one. Clonal size and the V and J genes are those of that table, whereas D and trimming came from the DNA. The sample contains a few hundred thousand clones, less than 90% of which appear only once. V lost 6 bases and J lost 5; bases outside the gene matches: 16. The CDR3 consists of 17 residues. Germline-derived CDR1 and CDR2 are SGHAT and FQNNGV. Each participant's cohort was designated according to participant-reported clinical history. Cohort 3 recovery required two negative PCRs, clearance, or symptom resolution.

This receptor was obtained from a woman under 40 who had recovered from COVID-19. The specimen sequenced was PBMCs or T cells enriched from blood (not recorded which). V usage is TRBV11-2 and J usage is TRBJ2-5; 9 bases map to TRBD1. Here the CDR3 DNA reads TGTGCCAGCAGTCAAGGGAGCACAGGGGGCGCGCTGGAGACCCAGTACTTC. It translates to CASSQGSTGGALETQYF.